This TCR beta chain was profiled in a study of sequential checkpoint blockade in melanoma. This sample's treatment: randomized to nivolumab then ipilimumab (arm A) or the reverse (arm B). CDR1 and CDR2 from the germline V gene are MNHNS and SASEGT. There are 14 residues in the CDR3. With V trimmed by 8 bases and J by 7 bases, 7 bases remained unmatched. The data were produced by immunoSEQ multiplex PCR, yet TCRdb's version contains in-frame clones alone and is incomplete. The sample holds around 2,000 clones, approximately 48% seen once. This rearrangement joins TRBV6-1 to TRBJ1-4, with TRBD1 matching 10 bases. The TCR sequence derives from a human patient with melanoma. Some clones in this sample may be carry-over from other donors' samples. The sample here was CD8+ T cells sorted from blood (inferred from file names), taken from a patient given nivolumab and ipilimumab in sequence. CDR3 amino acids: CASQAGTGVEKLFF. The CDR3 coding sequence is TGTGCCAGCCAAGCCGGGACAGGGGTTGAAAAACTGTTTTTT.